This record covers a single T cell receptor beta chain. The antigen is undetermined. The sample originates from a study of blood T cells in healthy people across ages. The study's findings and limits: Age brought a roughly linear fall in TCR beta diversity measured per million T cells. Whereas aged donors had fewer naive CD4+ cells, long-lived donors had more of them and higher diversity.

Trimming took off 4 bases at V and 7 bases at J, with 16 bases between the two ends. This CDR3 has 14 residues. Primed by a sample-barcoded 5' primer and a J-beta primer mix, a second PCR proceeded for about 6 to 12 cycles. Every sample gave at least 2.5 million paired-end reads containing CDR3. MiXCR, run by TCRdb on the 5' RACE reads, gives a single entry per CDR3 protein. The sample consists of about 1,400,000 distinct CDR3 sequences, 59% of them appearing once. This TCR derives from a man younger than 35 in good health. The rearrangement uses TRBV12-3 or TRBV12-4 and TRBJ1-1, with D possibly matching TRBD1 (5 bases). The sequenced sample consisted of blood. CDR3 coding DNA: TGTGCCAGCAGTTATTCGAGGGGTGTCAGTGAAGCTTTCTTT. This gives the protein CASSYSRGVSEAFF.